This is a list of T cell receptor beta chains from one sample in a study of blood T cells in healthy people across ages. MiXCR, applied by TCRdb to the 5' RACE reads, yields one record per CDR3 protein. The table has hundreds of thousands of distinct CDR3 sequences, less than 35% seen once. Sequencing was done on a sample of blood. Receptor source: a woman aged 80 or over in good health. Both conserved end residues are part of each CDR3. The D gene is left open where the match is weak.

D	J	V	CDR3
-	TRBJ1-6	TRBV4-1	CASSQDATANSPLHF
-	TRBJ2-7	TRBV7-9	CASSSPRGPYEQYF
-	TRBJ2-2	TRBV7-6	CASSWTGGIGTGELFF
-	TRBJ1-5	TRBV2	CASSESQRNQPQHF
TRBD1	TRBJ1-1	TRBV19	CASSPTRDRGHTEAFF
-	TRBJ1-2	TRBV2	CASSEVRGAKGYTF
-	TRBJ2-7	TRBV5-1	CASSLEPTGSYEQYF
-	TRBJ1-1	TRBV20-1	CSARAGRVLTEAFF
-	TRBJ2-1	TRBV27	CASSPDPLRSYNEQFF
TRBD2	TRBJ2-5	TRBV30	CAWSEGLAGTIQETQYF
TRBD1	TRBJ2-3	TRBV10-3	CAISEGDRDRVTDTQYF
TRBD2	TRBJ2-1	TRBV7-8	CASSFFDGTSGGSEQFF
TRBD2	TRBJ2-1	TRBV6-6	CASRFLAGEQFF
TRBD1	TRBJ2-7	TRBV6-6	CASRGRDRGSYEQYF
TRBD1	TRBJ1-2	TRBV5-1	CASSSTGGLYGYTF
TRBD1	TRBJ2-7	TRBV11-2	CASSLLVGQGYEQYF
-	TRBJ1-6	TRBV5-5	CASKWDTDNSPLHF
-	TRBJ1-1	TRBV7-6	CASSLSLQGWGTEAFF
-	TRBJ1-1	TRBV20-1	CSARGLNTEAFF
-	TRBJ1-5	TRBV2	CASSEGQLSWSNQPQHF
TRBD2	TRBJ2-3	TRBV7-9	CASTRGGLSDTQYF
TRBD2	TRBJ2-3	TRBV20-1	CSAPGLAGSNTQYF
-	TRBJ1-1	TRBV5-1	CASSLLGQNTEAFF